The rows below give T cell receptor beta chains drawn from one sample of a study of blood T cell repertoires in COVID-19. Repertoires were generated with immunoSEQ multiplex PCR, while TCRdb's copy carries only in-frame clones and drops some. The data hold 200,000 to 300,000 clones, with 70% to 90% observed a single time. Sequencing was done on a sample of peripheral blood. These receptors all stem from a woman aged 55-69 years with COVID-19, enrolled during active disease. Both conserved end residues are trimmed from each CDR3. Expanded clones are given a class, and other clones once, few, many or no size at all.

ASSTGAILNTIY TRBJ1-3 TRBV28 NA
ASSELGQDHNEQF TRBJ2-1 TRBV6-1 once
ASSYSGRTYEQY TRBJ2-7 TRBV6-5 NA
ASSLLGTQY TRBJ2-5 TRBV5-6 once
ASSGTGNNRNEKLF TRBJ1-4 TRBV9 NA
ASSTRGSTEAF TRBJ1-1 TRBV18 NA
ASSPRLVYNEQF TRBJ2-1 TRBV9 NA
ASSHGGLAGDIQY TRBJ2-4 TRBV11-1 NA
ASSYDGNPGRTEAF TRBJ1-1 TRBV6-2/TRBV6-3 NA
ASSFLRGSGANVLT TRBJ2-6 TRBV28 few
ASRTVSEAF TRBJ1-1 TRBV6-5 NA
ASSPDRKGNTIY TRBJ1-3 TRBV18 NA
ATSDSLVAGAGGLIDTQY TRBJ2-3 TRBV24-1 NA
ASSREASSQPQH TRBJ1-5 TRBV5-5 NA
ASSADRGQPQH TRBJ1-5 TRBV7-9 NA
AWGRGYEQY TRBJ2-7 TRBV30 NA
ASSNPGTGGGEQY TRBJ2-7 TRBV6-2/TRBV6-3 NA